The present TCR beta chain was sequenced within a study of human T cells and chemical hapten exposure. Total RNA was isolated from unfractionated whole blood. The study's library attached unique molecular identifiers to single cDNA molecules. Methods used by the authors: Samples held a median of approximately 94,000 TCRs, range 23,224–690,600. Each CDR3 protein gets one entry after TCRdb re-called the 5' RACE reads with MiXCR. TCRdb, rather than the study authors, made the V and J calls. This table has about 81,000 distinct CDR3 sequences, about 7.7% appearing once. With 2 bases clipped from V and 5 bases from J, the junction kept 3 bases outside the gene matches. This CDR3 has 13 residues. Looked up from germline, CDR1 is SGHRS and CDR2 is YFSETQ. General study points: No alteration of TCRs above 1 in 1000 frequency was seen with DPC sensitization.

Concerning this clonotype itself: Its matching antigen is unknown.

The clonotype originates from a male donor in good health. The genes are TRBV5-1 and TRBJ1-2, with 7 bases lining up with TRBD1. CDR3 sequence reads: CASSLEGAYGYTF. The CDR3, as DNA: TGCGCCAGCAGCTTAGAGGGGGCGTATGGCTACACCTTC. The full variable domain, in which reference TRBV5-1 and TRBJ1-2 provide the parts outside the CDR3, is KAGVTQTPRYLIKTRGQQVTLSCSPISGHRSVSWYQQTPGQGLQFLFEYFSETQRNKGNFPGRFSGRQFSNSRSEMNVSTLELGDSALYLCASSLEGAYGYTFGSGTRLTVV.